The 19 T cell receptor beta chains given below trace back to one sample, sequenced in a study of cytomegalovirus exposure and HLA in healthy donors (dated by TCRdb to between 2016 and 2019). Receptors were amplified or captured by the immunoSEQ multiplex PCR assay. This immuneACCESS table, as held by TCRdb, lists in-frame sequences with V and J called but not all clones. Of the missing ones, under half trace to an unresolved V gene in checked studies; the others have no known cause. The sample table lists hundreds of thousands of clones, roughly 90% of them with a count of one. Clones ranked in the top ten supply 0.8% to 0.85% of the sample. The source material was PBMCs. These receptors were taken from a woman between 18 and 29 years old in good health and CMV-seronegative.

This clone is a singleton in its sample. The CDR3 nucleotides read TGTGCCAGCAGTTTATTGGGGGGACTCCGAACCAATGAGCAGTTCTTC. This translates into CASSLLGGLRTNEQFF. The chain has TRBV27 and TRBJ2-1; D is perhaps TRBD2 (6 bases). CDR3 length equals 16 residues. The V end lost 1 base, the J end lost 6 bases, and 16 bases lay between the germline ends. Germline values: CDR1 MNHEY, CDR2 SMNVEV (reference sequence).

This clone was counted a single time. The chain combines TRBV6-5 with TRBJ2-2; D is undetermined. Germline values: CDR1 MNHEY, CDR2 SVGAGI. The CDR3 length is 14 residues. V lost 3 bases, J lost 3 bases, and 8 bases lay in between. The CDR3 bases are TGTGCCAGCAGTTATAGAGCTGACACCGGGGAGCTGTTTTTT. Amino acids: CASSYRADTGELFF.

V and J are TRBV10-3 and TRBJ2-7; 10 bases are a match to TRBD2. With 10 bases clipped from V and 2 bases from J, the junction kept 2 bases outside the gene matches. The germline CDR1 and CDR2 sequences are ENHRY and SYGVKD. There are 12 residues in the CDR3. The CDR3 DNA reads as TGTGCCAGTAGCGGGAGGACCTACGAGCAGTACTTC. As protein: CASSGRTYEQYF.

V gene TRBV10-2 combines with J gene TRBJ2-2; D remains ambiguous. The V gene's germline CDR1 is WSHSY and CDR2 SAAADI. The CDR3 consists of 13 residues. V lost 0 bases and J 7 bases, leaving 6 bases between the germline ends. The CDR3 loop is CASSESAVGELFF. In DNA, the CDR3 is TGCGCCAGCAGTGAGTCGGCCGTCGGGGAGCTGTTTTTT.

The chain recombines TRBV4-1 with TRBJ2-1; D gene uncertain. V was shortened by 5 bases and J by 5 bases, with 10 bases between the two germline ends. The CDR3 runs to 13 residues. The V gene's germline CDR1 is MGHRA and CDR2 YSYEKL. CDR3 DNA: TGCGCCAGCAGCTCCAGAAACAACAATGAGCAGTTCTTC. Translation: CASSSRNNNEQFF.

V gene TRBV15 combines with J gene TRBJ2-7; TRBD1 agrees at 9 bases. J lost 0 bases, V lost 1 base, and 7 bases had no gene match. Germline V gene lookup returns CDR1 LNHNV and CDR2 YYDKDF (reference sequence). This CDR3 has 17 amino acids. The CDR3 DNA reads TGTGCCACCAGCAGAGGGATGGGACAGGGTTTCTCCTACGAGCAGTACTTC. This gives the protein CATSRGMGQGFSYEQYF.

Remarks on this clone: The junction departs from germline at one end; a sequencing error may be responsible. The chain joins TRBV28 to TRBJ2-7; 8 bases fit TRBD1. CDR1 is MDHEN, CDR2 SYDVKM, per germline. The CDR3 covers 11 residues. CDR3 sequence: CASSTVRGRTF. For the CDR3, the DNA is TGTGCCAGCAGTACAGTCAGGGGGCGTACCTTC.

This clone has just one count. V is TRBV5-1 and J is TRBJ2-3, with TRBD2 as a possible D gene (6 bases). Per germline, CDR1 SGHRS and CDR2 YFSETQ. The CDR3 sequence is 14 residues long. Trimming took off 3 bases at V and 2 bases at J, with 10 bases between the two ends. The CDR3 DNA is TGCGCCAGCAGCTCTGGGACTCACACAGATACGCAGTATTTT. Protein product: CASSSGTHTDTQYF.

CDR3: CASSVGGHVGYTF. The DNA for the CDR3 is TGTGCCAGCAGTGTCGGTGGACACGTTGGCTACACCTTC. J is TRBJ1-2 and V is TRBV2; D perhaps matches TRBD1 (5 bases). V gave up 4 bases and J gave up 7 bases, with 13 bases separating them. Germline V lookup: CDR1 SNHLY, CDR2 FYNNEI. This CDR3 is built from 13 residues.

The chain combines TRBV25-1 with TRBJ2-7, with D tentatively TRBD2 (5 bases). The CDR3 runs 14 residues. Trimming pared 1 base from V and 1 base from J, leaving 8 bases between. Per germline, CDR1 MGHDK and CDR2 SYGVNS. The CDR3, as DNA: TGTGCCAGCAGTGAATTACCGGGGTCCTACGAGCAGTACTTC. This codes for CASSELPGSYEQYF.

The CDR3 spells CAWSVKSSGQETQYF. Here the CDR3 DNA reads TGTGCCTGGAGTGTTAAGTCTAGCGGCCAAGAGACCCAGTACTTC. The V and J genes are TRBV30 and TRBJ2-5, with TRBD2 matching 7 bases. The V segment lost 0 bases and the J segment 1 base; nucleotides outside the gene matches: 5. The CDR3 is made up of 15 amino acids. Germline V lookup: CDR1 GTSNPN, CDR2 SVGIG (reference sequence).

This CDR3 is CASSRDLAGRNNEQFF. As DNA, the CDR3 is TGCGCCAGCAGCAGGGACCTAGCGGGGCGGAACAATGAGCAGTTCTTC. The chain carries TRBV5-1 and TRBJ2-1; 9 bases map to TRBD2. CDR1 and CDR2 from the germline V gene are SGHRS and YFSETQ. V lost 4 bases to trimming and J lost 5 bases; unmatched junction nucleotides: 10. This CDR3 comprises 16 residues.

The genes are TRBV28 and TRBJ1-5, with D possibly TRBD1 on 6 matching bases. V was clipped by 5 bases and J by 1 base, with 9 bases between them. The CDR3 length is 14 residues. Germline loops: CDR1 MDHEN, CDR2 SYDVKM. CDR3 sequence reads: CASSVTGSNQPQHF. The CDR3 bases are TGTGCCAGCAGTGTCACAGGGAGCAATCAGCCCCAGCATTTT.

This clone has a handful of counts. The V and J genes are TRBV27 and TRBJ1-1; a weak D match, TRBD1 (6 bases). Germline CDR1 reads MNHEY; CDR2 reads SMNVEV (reference sequence). The ends were cut back, 2 bases at V and 8 bases at J, with 12 bases in the middle. The CDR3 extends over 13 amino acids. The CDR3 reads CASSLTGIGEAFF. The CDR3, as DNA: TGTGCCAGCAGTTTAACAGGGATCGGAGAAGCTTTCTTT.

The chain employs TRBV19 and TRBJ1-6; 10 positions agree with TRBD1. This CDR3 comprises 13 residues. The V segment lost 11 bases and the J segment 7 bases; nucleotides outside the gene matches: 5. Per germline, CDR1 LNHDA and CDR2 SQIVND (reference sequence). In nucleotides, the CDR3 is TGTGCCTGCGGGGACAGGGGAAATTCACCCCTCCACTTT. It yields the protein CACGDRGNSPLHF.

V usage is TRBV29-1 and J usage is TRBJ2-2; TRBD2 might be the D (6 bases). V shed 7 bases and J shed 2 bases, with 11 bases lying between them. Germline values: CDR1 SQVTM, CDR2 ANQGSEA. CDR3 length: 13 residues. CDR3 DNA sequence: TGCAGCGGGAGGGACCGAAACACCGGGGAGCTGTTTTTT. This encodes CSGRDRNTGELFF.

The chain links TRBV28 to TRBJ2-5; the D gene is possibly TRBD1 (5 bases). Germline CDR1 MDHEN, CDR2 SYDVKM. The CDR3 contains 13 residues. The V end was cut by 4 bases, the J end by 3 bases, with 9 bases between. The CDR3 loop reads CASSSGHEETQYF. The CDR3 nucleotides are TGTGCCAGCAGTTCCGGACATGAAGAGACCCAGTACTTC.

The chain uses TRBV5-1 and TRBJ2-2; D perhaps matches TRBD2 (6 bases). V was pared by 4 bases and J by 6 bases, with 19 bases between. CDR3 length equals 16 residues. Germline-derived CDR1 and CDR2 are SGHRS and YFSETQ. The CDR3 protein is CASSPLGTQGAGELFF. CDR3 sequence (DNA): TGCGCCAGCAGCCCCCTCGGGACTCAAGGGGCCGGGGAGCTGTTTTTT.

The chain joins TRBV11-3 to TRBJ2-2, with D possibly being TRBD2 (5 bases). Trimming removed 5 bases at V and 0 bases at J, with 10 bases between. This CDR3 has 15 amino acids. CDR1 is SGHNT, CDR2 YENEEA, per germline. This CDR3 reads CASSRRAANTGELFF. CDR3 DNA sequence: TGTGCCAGCAGCCGGCGAGCGGCGAACACCGGGGAGCTGTTTTTT.